Listed here are 14 T cell receptor beta chains from one sample, sequenced in a study of Ad26.COV2.S vaccination and SARS-CoV-2 variants (dated by TCRdb to the early 2020s). The method was the immunoSEQ multiplex PCR assay. TCRdb carries this immuneACCESS record with in-frame sequences only. Its versions omit some clonotypes, under half of them owing to an unresolved V gene in the studies checked, with the rest unexplained. Across this sample there are roughly 250,000 clones, with around nine tenths seen only once. The top ten clonotypes cover nearly 3% of the sample. The sample's treatment or condition, from its label and the paper: some 19 received Ad26.COV2.S at low or high dose, single or two shots; 5 received placebo; per-sample allocation not given. For vaccine and placebo recipients, repertoires were sequenced using samples collected on day 63 after the first injection. The sequencing here drew on peripheral blood, taken in a trial of Ad26.COV2.S vaccine versus placebo. The receptors derive from a person aged 18-65 years who received the Ad26.COV2.S COVID-19 vaccine or a placebo.

This clone appeared a single time. The chain has TRBV30 and TRBJ1-5; D unresolved. Between the trimmed V and J ends, which lost 0 bases and 15 bases, there was a span of 18 bases. Germline CDR1 is GTSNPN and CDR2 is SVGIG (reference sequence). This CDR3 comprises 13 residues. The CDR3 here is CAWSVLNRGEVHF. CDR3 coding DNA: TGTGCCTGGAGTGTACTGAACCGCGGCGAGGTGCATTTT.

This chain joins TRBV18 and TRBJ2-3; 8 bases map to TRBD2. With 0 bases clipped from V and 1 base from J, the junction kept 0 bases outside the gene matches. Germline CDR1 and CDR2: KGHSH and LQKENI. The length of the CDR3 is 15 residues. The CDR3 sequence is CASSPPAGGTDTQYF. In DNA form, the CDR3 reads TGTGCCAGCTCACCACCAGCGGGGGGCACAGATACGCAGTATTTT.

This chain joins TRBV7-9 and TRBJ2-5; D is perhaps TRBD1 (5 bases). CDR3 length equals 15 residues. The V and J ends lost 5 bases and 4 bases respectively, with 17 bases between them. Looked up from germline, CDR1 is SEHNR and CDR2 is FQNEAQ (reference sequence). CDR3 in DNA: TGTGCCAGCAGCCCCCCTTTCAGGGCCGGAGAGACCCAGTACTTC. It yields the protein CASSPPFRAGETQYF. The full variable domain, its missing parts supplied by reference TRBV7-9 and TRBJ2-5, is DTGVSQNPRHKITKRGQNVTFRCDPISEHNRLYWYRQTLGQGPEFLTYFQNEAQLEKSRLLSDRFSAERPKGSFSTLEIQRTEQGDSAMYLCASSPPFRAGETQYFGPGTRLLVL.

This chain connects TRBV18 to TRBJ2-2; D remains unclear. CDR1 and CDR2 (germline): KGHSH, LQKENI. This CDR3 is built from 15 residues. V was trimmed by 2 bases and J by 0 bases, leaving 7 bases between them. CDR3 coding DNA: TGTGCCAGCTCACCAAAAACAGCGAACACCGGGGAGCTGTTTTTT. Amino acids: CASSPKTANTGELFF.

This clone has just one count. The V gene is TRBV6-4, the J gene TRBJ2-2, with D unresolved. The CDR3 sequence is 13 residues long. The germline CDR1 and CDR2 sequences are MRHNA and SNTAGT. Trimming shortened V by 2 bases and J by 7 bases, and 8 bases separated the two germline ends. CDR3 in DNA: TGTGCCAGCAGTGACAGATGGGGCGGGGAGCTGTTTTTT. It translates to CASSDRWGGELFF.

The chain combines TRBV7-2 with TRBJ2-5; D possibly uses TRBD1 or TRBD2 (5 bases each). The CDR3 has 14 amino acids. The V end lost 4 bases, the J end lost 5 bases, and 14 bases lay between the germline ends. The germline gives CDR1 SGHTA, CDR2 FQGNSA. CDR3 sequence reads: CASSYRGRSETQYF. The CDR3 DNA reads TGTGCCAGCAGCTACCGGGGCCGGTCGGAGACCCAGTACTTC.

The gene calls are TRBV11-2 and TRBJ2-5; the match to TRBD2 covers 11 bases. The CDR3 length is 15 residues. J lost 3 bases, V lost 5 bases, and 5 bases had no gene match. Germline lookup yields CDR1 SGHAT and CDR2 FQNNGV. CDR3 amino acids: CASSLTSGSKETQYF. For the CDR3, the DNA is TGTGCCAGCAGCCTCACTAGCGGGAGTAAAGAGACCCAGTACTTC.

A single count supports this clone. This specimen includes other DNA sequences encoding the same CDR3. V is TRBV7-9 and J is TRBJ1-2; perhaps TRBD1 as D (5 bases). Deletions cut 5 bases from V and 4 bases from J, with 11 bases between. This CDR3 has 13 residues. CDR1 is SEHNR, CDR2 FQNEAQ, per germline (reference sequence). The CDR3 region is CASSVSGAYGYTF. CDR3 coding DNA: TGTGCCAGCAGCGTAAGTGGGGCCTATGGCTACACCTTC.

The J gene is TRBJ2-7, the V gene TRBV4-1, with 8 bases matching TRBD2. This CDR3 has 20 amino acids. Germline V CDR1 and CDR2: MGHRA, YSYEKL. V was clipped by 0 bases and J by 1 base; unmatched bases: 17. The CDR3 spells CASSQDVDQAGTSGSYEQYF. Here the CDR3 DNA reads TGCGCCAGCAGCCAAGATGTTGATCAGGCCGGGACTAGTGGGTCCTACGAGCAGTACTTC.

This clone was counted at least ten times. The gene calls are TRBV4-1 and TRBJ2-2, with 7 bases lining up with TRBD1. The germline V gene encodes CDR1 MGHRA and CDR2 YSYEKL. V trimming: 3 bases; J trimming: 4 bases; junction bases outside the gene matches: 2. The CDR3 sequence is 14 residues long. Here the CDR3 reads CASSQTGLTGELFF. CDR3 nucleotide sequence: TGCGCCAGCAGCCAGACAGGGCTCACCGGGGAGCTGTTTTTT.

The chain couples TRBV30 to TRBJ1-4; 11 bases line up with TRBD1. V dropped 8 bases and J dropped 3; count of bases not matched to a gene: 11. Germline V CDR1 and CDR2: GTSNPN, SVGIG (reference sequence). The CDR3 has 16 amino acids. The DNA for the CDR3 is TGTGCCGGGTCCCCCGGGACAGGGGGACCTAATGAAAAACTGTTTTTT. As protein: CAGSPGTGGPNEKLFF.

The chain uses TRBV7-8 and TRBJ2-3; D uncertain. Trimming left V 5 bases short and J 4 bases short, with 10 bases between. Germline V lookup: CDR1 SGHVS, CDR2 FQNEAQ. The CDR3 sequence is 13 residues long. The CDR3 nucleotides read TGTGCCAGCAGCGACCCTAATGCAGATACGCAGTATTTT. It translates to CASSDPNADTQYF.

The chain recombines TRBV6-2 or TRBV6-3 with TRBJ2-2, with D possibly matching TRBD2 (5 bases). CDR3 size: 15 residues. Deletions cut 0 bases from V and 7 bases from J, with 12 bases between. Germline loops: CDR1 MNHEY, CDR2 SVGEGT. CDR3 sequence reads: CASSYSPRAHGELFF. The CDR3 region has the DNA TGTGCCAGCAGTTACTCCCCGAGGGCCCACGGGGAGCTGTTTTTT.

The chain carries TRBV5-4 and TRBJ1-6; D perhaps matches TRBD1 (6 bases). Germline V CDR1 and CDR2: SGHNT, YYREEE (reference sequence). CDR3 length: 15 residues. V was cut by 1 base and J by 6 bases, with 11 bases left in between. CDR3 amino acids: CASSLKQGGNSPLHF. CDR3 in DNA: TGTGCCAGCAGCTTGAAACAGGGAGGTAATTCACCCCTCCACTTT.